The 15 T cell receptor beta chains given below trace back to one sample, sequenced in a study of T cell changes during pregnancy in multiple sclerosis. TCRdb's table, derived via immunoSEQ multiplex PCR, lists solely in-frame clones and lacks some. Counted here are about 65,000 clones, roughly 92% occurring once; the ten biggest clones make up under 3.5%. Here the sequenced sample was CD8+ T cells from peripheral blood mononuclear cells, taken in the third trimester of pregnancy. The origin of the receptors is a female donor in good health, enrolled as a control in a pregnancy study.

This sequence joins TRBV27 and TRBJ2-7; D may be TRBD2 (5 bases). The V end was cut by 7 bases, the J end by 12 bases, with 19 bases between. The CDR3 totals 12 residues. The germline gives CDR1 MNHEY, CDR2 SMNVEV (reference sequence). CDR3 sequence reads: CASTESPGLWYF. The CDR3 DNA follows: TGTGCCAGCACAGAGAGTCCGGGGTTATGGTACTTC.

The gene calls are TRBV5-7 and TRBJ2-3; tentatively, D is TRBD2 (6 bases). TRBV5-7 is reported as an ORF; its role is uncertain. The CDR3 loop spans 12 amino acids. Trimming pared 3 bases from V and 6 bases from J, leaving 8 bases between. The CDR3 reads CASSSGDDTQYF. The CDR3 DNA reads TGTGCCAGCAGCTCGGGGGATGATACGCAGTATTTT.

The chain joins TRBV19 to TRBJ2-1; 11 nucleotides line up with TRBD1. J lost 9 bases, V lost 0 bases, and 4 bases had no gene match. Germline CDR1 reads LNHDA; CDR2 reads SQIVND (reference sequence). CDR3 length: 15 amino acids. This CDR3 is CASSIDSGTGGEQFF. In DNA, the CDR3 is TGTGCCAGTAGTATAGATTCAGGGACAGGGGGTGAGCAGTTCTTC. The full variable domain, rest sourced from reference TRBV19 and TRBJ2-1, is DGGITQSPKYLFRKEGQNVTLSCEQNLNHDAMYWYRQDPGQGLRLIYYSQIVNDFQKGDIAEGYSVSREKKESFPLTVTSAQKNPTAFYLCASSIDSGTGGEQFFGPGTRLTVL.

The chain's CDR3 is CASSVGDRQYF. The CDR3 DNA follows: TGTGCCAGCAGCGTAGGCGATAGACAGTACTTC. V gene TRBV9 combines with J gene TRBJ2-7, with D unresolved. Trimming pared 0 bases from V and 10 bases from J, leaving 8 bases between. The CDR3 covers 11 residues. Germline V gene lookup returns CDR1 SGDLS and CDR2 YYNGEE. The full variable domain, completed using reference TRBV9 and TRBJ2-7, is DSGVTQTPKHLITATGQRVTLRCSPRSGDLSVYWYQQSLDQGLQFLIQYYNGEERAKGNILERFSAQQFPDLHSELNLSSLELGDSALYFCASSVGDRQYFGPGTRLTVT.

The CDR3 here is CASNYRGGTEAFF. CDR3 sequence (DNA): TGTGCCAGCAACTACAGGGGAGGCACTGAAGCTTTCTTT. The V call is TRBV27, the J call TRBJ1-1; 7 nucleotides line up with TRBD1. Trimming removed 7 bases from V and 4 bases from J; junction bases left unmatched: 6. The CDR3 is 13 residues long. Germline V gene lookup returns CDR1 MNHEY and CDR2 SMNVEV (reference sequence).

This chain connects TRBV19 to TRBJ1-2; TRBD1 is a possible D gene (5 bases). This CDR3 is 19 amino acids long. Trimming took off 6 bases at V and 1 base at J, with 27 bases between the two ends. From germline, CDR1 is LNHDA and CDR2 SQIVND (reference sequence). The CDR3 DNA sequence: TGTGCCAGTAGATCCCCCGTCGTGCAGGGCGCTAATTTTAACTATGGCTACACCTTC. This translates into CASRSPVVQGANFNYGYTF.

This chain uses TRBV12-5 with TRBJ1-1; D is perhaps TRBD1 (6 bases). The CDR3 is 16 residues long. Germline V gene lookup returns CDR1 LGHNT and CDR2 FRNRAP. V lost 0 bases, J lost 7 bases, and 18 bases lay in between. CDR3 coding DNA: TGTGCTAGTGGTTTGGTCCCTTCTCCGGGACAAGATGAAGCTTTCTTT. This codes for CASGLVPSPGQDEAFF.

CDR3 sequence: CASRNTGRTEAFF. The CDR3 DNA reads TGTGCCAGCAGGAATACAGGGCGCACTGAAGCTTTCTTT. The V call is TRBV2, the J call TRBJ1-1; maybe TRBD1 (6 bases). V lost 6 bases, J lost 4 bases, and 12 bases lay in between. There are 13 residues in the CDR3. The V gene's germline CDR1 is SNHLY and CDR2 FYNNEI.

The rearrangement joins TRBV30 to TRBJ1-1, with TRBD1 matching 8 bases. Germline CDR1 reads GTSNPN; CDR2 reads SVGIG (reference sequence). The CDR3 runs to 13 residues. V was pared by 2 bases and J by 7 bases, with 6 bases of the junction left unmatched. The CDR3: CAWSQGALVEAFF. The CDR3 DNA is TGTGCCTGGAGTCAGGGGGCGCTTGTTGAAGCTTTCTTT.

V is TRBV2 and J is TRBJ1-1; weak D call: TRBD1 (5 bases). Trimming shortened V by 5 bases and J by 13 bases, and 11 bases separated the two germline ends. Germline V CDR1 and CDR2: SNHLY, FYNNEI. This CDR3 region has 10 residues. The CDR3 here is CASSRGEHFF. The CDR3 DNA reads as TGTGCCAGCAGTAGGGGTGAGCATTTCTTT. Supplemented by reference TRBV2 and TRBJ1-1, the full variable domain reads EPEVTQTPSHQVTQMGQEVILRCVPISNHLYFYWYRQILGQKVEFLVSFYNNEISEKSEIFDDQFSVERPDGSNFTLKIRSTKLEDSAMYFCASSRGEHFFGQGTRLTVV.

The chain is built from TRBV4-1 and TRBJ2-5; tentative D call: TRBD2 (5 bases). Per germline, CDR1 MGHRA and CDR2 YSYEKL. The ends were cut back, 4 bases at V and 5 bases at J, with 5 bases in the middle. The CDR3 consists of 11 residues. The DNA for the CDR3 is TGCGCCAGCAGCCGAGGGGAGACCCAGTACTTC. It codes for CASSRGETQYF.

The chain couples TRBV27 to TRBJ2-5, with D unresolved. The CDR3 is made up of 11 amino acids. Trimming shortened V by 7 bases and J by 5 bases, and 8 bases separated the two germline ends. The germline V gene has CDR1 MNHEY and CDR2 SMNVEV (reference sequence). The CDR3 DNA is TGTGCCAGCACGGCCGGGGAGACCCAGTACTTC. Translated, it gives CASTAGETQYF.

CDR3: CASSQDTSGSYEQYF. The CDR3 DNA sequence: TGCGCCAGCAGCCAAGACACTAGCGGATCCTACGAGCAGTACTTC. The rearrangement joins TRBV4-3 to TRBJ2-7, with TRBD2 identical over 8 bases. The CDR3 totals 15 residues. Trimming cost V 0 bases and J 1 base; bases outside gene matches: 2. Germline values: CDR1 LGHNA, CDR2 YSLEER.

The J gene is TRBJ1-2, the V gene TRBV19; 8 bases map to TRBD1. Germline lookup yields CDR1 LNHDA and CDR2 SQIVND (reference sequence). This CDR3 has 16 amino acids. V lost 4 bases to trimming and J lost 7 bases; unmatched junction nucleotides: 14. The CDR3 is CASSTPTEGRGPGYTF. The CDR3 nucleotides read TGTGCCAGTAGTACCCCCACGGAGGGCAGGGGGCCTGGCTACACCTTC.

The V gene is TRBV6-5, the J gene TRBJ1-5; a weak D match, TRBD1 (6 bases). The CDR3 extends over 14 amino acids. The germline V gene encodes CDR1 MNHEY and CDR2 SVGAGI. Trimming left V 6 bases short and J 5 bases short, with 14 bases between. CDR3 sequence (DNA): TGTGCCAGCAGGCTGACAGGAGACCATCAGCCCCAGCATTTT. It encodes CASRLTGDHQPQHF.